This TCR beta chain was retrieved from a study of T cells in Graves' hyperthyroidism and ophthalmopathy. Trimming cost V 1 base and J 5 bases, with 2 bases left between them. The CDR3 totals 11 residues. Germline values: CDR1 LNHDA, CDR2 SQIVND (reference sequence). RNA transcripts gave rise to amplified TCR beta CDR3 regions. The TCR CDR3 first-round RT-PCR relied on the HTBI primer set. TCRdb passed the multiplex PCR reads through MiXCR, listing each CDR3 protein once. The repertoire holds around 700,000 distinct CDR3 sequences, 35% seen once, with roughly 30% in the top ten. It was considered stable Graves' hyperthyroidism when ophthalmopathy did not progress within 18 months. This clonotype was detected ten times or more.

The TCR comes from a woman aged 40 to 50 with Graves' hyperthyroidism. Sequenced sample: blood. This chain connects TRBV19 to TRBJ1-2, with D uncertain. The CDR3 loop reads CASSIGYGYTF. The CDR3 DNA is TGTGCCAGTAGTATAGGGTATGGCTACACCTTC. Drawing the rest from reference TRBV19 and TRBJ1-2, the complete variable domain is DGGITQSPKYLFRKEGQNVTLSCEQNLNHDAMYWYRQDPGQGLRLIYYSQIVNDFQKGDIAEGYSVSREKKESFPLTVTSAQKNPTAFYLCASSIGYGYTFGSGTRLTVV.